Described below is a single T cell receptor (beta chain) sequence and its context. This sample was taken from a study of T cell changes during pregnancy in multiple sclerosis. Assay: immunoSEQ multiplex PCR; the TCRdb copy retains only in-frame clones and omits some. This sample yields about 64,000 clones, of which roughly 90% are seen a single time; approximately 1.5% belongs to the top ten. Per germline, CDR1 LGHNA and CDR2 YSLEER. The J segment lost 4 bases and the V segment lost 3 bases, leaving 6 bases of the junction unmatched. The CDR3 contains 17 residues. Sequenced material: peripheral blood, taken in the second trimester of pregnancy. The chain recombines TRBV4-3 with TRBJ2-1, with 13 bases lining up with TRBD2. The TCR comes from a female donor with multiple sclerosis, enrolled in a pregnancy study. The CDR3 bases are TGCGCCAGCAGCCATTTACCGGGACTAGCGGGATACAATGAGCAGTTCTTC. This encodes CASSHLPGLAGYNEQFF.